This entry lists 22 T cell receptor beta chains sequenced from one sample in a study of T cells in Graves' hyperthyroidism and ophthalmopathy. Amplification of TCR beta CDR3 regions used RNA as the template. Researchers ran a first-round RT-PCR on the TCR CDR3 using the HTBI primer set. TCRdb recomputed calls from the multiplex PCR reads with MiXCR, one row per CDR3 protein. The data contain around 97,000 distinct CDR3 sequences, approximately 48% of them seen just once; the ten biggest clones take up about 26%. The specimen sequenced was blood. These receptors were obtained from a man aged 35 to 55 with Graves' hyperthyroidism.

On this clonotype: The CDR3 ends on some other residue instead of the conserved phenylalanine or tryptophan, so this is likely a read error. No DNA is shown, since the ends of the CDR3 on it are uncertain; the CDR3 is the one TCRdb lists. This chain joins TRBV6-1 and TRBJ2-6; the table's TRBD1 call for D was not verified on the DNA. The CDR3 sequence runs 16 residues, both termini included. CDR1 is MNHNS, CDR2 SASEGT, per germline. The CDR3 spells CASSKLTGMGANGLAV.

This clonotype was detected ten times or more. This rearrangement joins TRBV9 to TRBJ2-7, with TRBD1 as a possible D gene (5 bases). V lost 0 bases, J lost 6 bases, and 13 bases lay in between. From germline, CDR1 is SGDLS and CDR2 YYNGEE. The CDR3 spans 14 residues. DNA for the CDR3: TGTGCCAGCAGCGTAGAGGAAGGGGATGTCGAGCAGTACTTC. Translation gives CASSVEEGDVEQYF. The entire variable domain, with the rest obtained from reference TRBV9 and TRBJ2-7, is as follows: DSGVTQTPKHLITATGQRVTLRCSPRSGDLSVYWYQQSLDQGLQFLIQYYNGEERAKGNILERFSAQQFPDLHSELNLSSLELGDSALYFCASSVEEGDVEQYFGPGTRLTVT.

This clonotype has more than one count but fewer than ten. This chain links TRBV6-1 with TRBJ2-7, with TRBD2 as a possible D gene (6 bases). The CDR3 has 16 residues. Trimming left V 4 bases short and J 0 bases short, with 16 bases between. CDR1 is MNHNS, CDR2 SASEGT, per germline. This CDR3 is CASSVRDGLYSYEQYF. CDR3 in DNA: TGTGCCAGCAGTGTGCGGGACGGCTTGTACTCCTACGAGCAGTACTTC.

This clonotype was detected ten times or more. V is TRBV10-1 and J is TRBJ1-1, with 7 bases that match TRBD1. Germline V gene data show CDR1 as WNHNN and CDR2 as SYGVQD (reference sequence). The V segment lost 4 bases and the J segment 0 bases; nucleotides outside the gene matches: 2. CDR3 length: 14 residues. CDR3 nucleotide sequence: TGCGCCAGCAGTGGGGACAGATTGAACACTGAAGCTTTCTTT. It encodes CASSGDRLNTEAFF.

As concerns this clonotype: Because the CDR3 is missing its conserved closing phenylalanine or tryptophan, this is likely a read error. The J gene is TRBJ1-1, the V gene TRBV7-7; D uncertain. Germline loops: CDR1 SSHAT, CDR2 FNYEAQ (reference sequence). The CDR3 has 14 amino acids. In nucleotides, the CDR3 is TGTGCTAGCAGCCAAGATTCGGGAGTCACTGAAGCTTTCTCT. This sequence encodes CASSQDSGVTEAFS.

The chain combines TRBV28 with TRBJ2-2; tentatively, D is TRBD1 (5 bases). The ends were cut back, 5 bases at V and 5 bases at J, with 18 bases in the middle. Germline lookup yields CDR1 MDHEN and CDR2 SYDVKM. The CDR3 sequence is 16 residues long. The DNA of the CDR3 is TGTGCCAGCAGTATAATTTCAGGGTGGTGGACCGGGGAGCTGTTTTTT. This codes for CASSIISGWWTGELFF.

This clonotype was picked up one time. This chain joins TRBV15 and TRBJ2-7; 10 bases map to TRBD1. CDR1 is LNHNV, CDR2 YYDKDF, per germline (reference sequence). This CDR3 region has 16 residues. After removal of 3 bases from V and 2 bases from J, the junction contained 7 bases not matched to a gene. The CDR3 here is CATSRPGTGVAYEQYF. CDR3 DNA: TGTGCCACCAGCAGGCCCGGGACAGGGGTTGCCTACGAGCAGTACTTC.

The chain has TRBV5-1 and TRBJ1-5; D gene uncertain. V was shortened by 4 bases and J by 4 bases, with 12 bases between the two germline ends. This CDR3 has 14 residues. CDR1 is SGHRS and CDR2 is YFSETQ in the germline V gene. CDR3 in amino acids: CASSLQKGNQPQHF. As DNA, the CDR3 is TGCGCCAGCAGCCTACAAAAGGGAAATCAGCCCCAGCATTTT.

This clonotype was recorded at least ten times. The chain has TRBV7-2 and TRBJ2-6, with 8 bases lining up with TRBD1. Germline-derived CDR1 and CDR2 are SGHTA and FQGNSA. There are 18 residues in the CDR3. The ends lost 5 bases at V and 1 base at J; junction bases unmatched: 10. The CDR3 here is CASSGTGGPLSGANVLTF. CDR3 DNA: TGTGCCAGCAGCGGGACAGGTGGACCTCTTTCTGGGGCCAACGTCCTGACTTTC.

This clonotype was detected ten times or more. The chain has TRBV11-3 and TRBJ2-1; 7 positions match TRBD2. CDR1 SGHNT and CDR2 YENEEA come from the germline V gene. Trimming took 1 base from V and 4 from J; bases not matched to a gene: 4. This CDR3 region has 15 residues. CDR3 nucleotides: TGTGCCAGCAGCTTAGGGGGAGGGTCGTACAATGAGCAGTTCTTC. It specifies CASSLGGGSYNEQFF.

Remarks on this clonotype: The junction departs from germline at one end; a sequencing error may be responsible. The CDR3 coding sequence is TGTGCCGCCAGCAGCGTAGACCCAGGGGGCCTCGACGAGCAGTACTTC. This encodes CAASSVDPGGLDEQYF. This chain joins TRBV15 and TRBJ2-7, with 8 bases that match TRBD1. Germline V CDR1 and CDR2: LNHNV, YYDKDF (reference sequence). This CDR3 comprises 16 residues.

As regards this clonotype: A read error may explain this, as a much larger clone is one base away. This rearrangement joins TRBV12-3 or TRBV12-4 to TRBJ2-7; 13 nucleotides align to TRBD2. The CDR3 runs 17 residues. Unmatched junction bases numbered 14, after V lost 5 bases and J lost 7 bases. CDR3 bases: TGTGCCAGCAGTAAAGCGTTAGGGACTAGCGGGACGAATGAGCAGTACTTC. It is translated as CASSKALGTSGTNEQYF.

The chain couples TRBV11-2 to TRBJ2-1, with a possible D match to TRBD1 (6 bases). The CDR3 contains 15 residues. V shed 4 bases and J shed 5 bases, with 15 bases lying between them. From germline, CDR1 is SGHAT and CDR2 FQNNGV. CDR3 DNA: TGTGCCAGCAGCTCCGCGGACAAGGGGGACAATGAGCAGTTCTTC. It yields the protein CASSSADKGDNEQFF.

The rearrangement uses TRBV29-1 and TRBJ1-5; the match to TRBD1 covers 10 bases. The CDR3 length is 15 residues. The junction had 6 bases not matched to a gene; V was cut back by 1 base and J by 6 bases. Germline CDR1 reads SQVTM; CDR2 reads ANQGSEA. The CDR3 coding sequence is TGCAGCGTTGAAGTTTGGGACAGGGGTTGTCAGCCCCAGCATTTT. It yields the protein CSVEVWDRGCQPQHF.

Turning to this clonotype: Germline and junction disagree at one end, which may indicate a read error. V and J are TRBV11-3 and TRBJ2-5; TRBD1 matches at 9 bases. The CDR3 length is 14 residues. Germline CDR1 reads SGHNT; CDR2 reads YENEEA. CDR3 DNA: TGCGTCAGCAGCTTAGATGGACAGGGGGAGACCCAGTACTTC. As protein: CVSSLDGQGETQYF.

As concerns this clonotype: An end of the junction differs from the germline gene, which may be a read error. The J gene is TRBJ2-1, the V gene TRBV7-2; D not resolved. Germline V gene sequence: CDR1 SGHTA, CDR2 FQGNSA. This CDR3 region has 19 residues. The CDR3 sequence is CASSQELFWVAGSSNEQFF. CDR3 DNA: TGCGCCAGCAGCCAAGAATTGTTTTGGGTAGCCGGTTCCTCCAATGAGCAGTTCTTC.

This clonotype occurred many times. J is TRBJ2-3 and V is TRBV5-4; D is undetermined. CDR1 SGHNT and CDR2 YYREEE come from the germline V gene (reference sequence). V gave up 0 bases and J gave up 4 bases, with 9 bases separating them. This CDR3 is built from 14 residues. CDR3 loop: CASSLEGSADTQYF. CDR3 coding DNA: TGTGCCAGCAGCTTGGAAGGTTCTGCAGATACGCAGTATTTT. The complete variable domain, with remaining parts taken from reference TRBV5-4 and TRBJ2-3, reads ETGVTQSPTHLIKTRGQQVTLRCSSQSGHNTVSWYQQALGQGPQFIFQYYREEENGRGNFPPRFSGLQFPNYSSELNVNALELDDSALYLCASSLEGSADTQYFGPGTRLTVL.

Points on this clonotype: This sequence may be a read error, since a much larger clone differs from it by one base. The chain carries TRBV12-3 or TRBV12-4 and TRBJ2-1; 10 nucleotides line up with TRBD1. This CDR3 has 13 residues. The DNA for the CDR3 is TGTGCCAGCAGCTTAGGAGGGACAGGGGAGCAGCTCTTC. Its protein is CASSLGGTGEQLF.

Notes on this clonotype: At one end, the junction sequence differs from germline, possibly due to a read error. The rearrangement uses TRBV20-1 and TRBJ2-7; tentatively, D is TRBD2 (6 bases). Germline loops: CDR1 DFQATT, CDR2 SNEGSKA (reference sequence). The CDR3 length is 15 residues. The CDR3 is CSARVAAMDTGELYF. CDR3 DNA: TGCAGTGCTAGGGTAGCGGCGATGGACACCGGGGAGCTGTACTTC.

The chain combines TRBV7-9 with TRBJ1-2, with a tentative D call TRBD1 (5 bases). The V and J ends lost 4 bases and 7 bases respectively, with 19 bases between them. This CDR3 contains 15 residues. The V gene's germline CDR1 is SEHNR and CDR2 FQNEAQ (reference sequence). CDR3 sequence reads: CASSWTNVGGSGYTF. The CDR3 nucleotides read TGTGCCAGCAGCTGGACAAACGTGGGGGGTAGTGGCTACACCTTC. Full variable domain (remainder filled in from reference TRBV7-9 and TRBJ1-2): DTGVSQNPRHKITKRGQNVTFRCDPISEHNRLYWYRQTLGQGPEFLTYFQNEAQLEKSRLLSDRFSAERPKGSFSTLEIQRTEQGDSAMYLCASSWTNVGGSGYTFGSGTRLTVV.

This clonotype was picked up many times. The gene calls are TRBV6-5 and TRBJ2-7; D could derive from TRBD1 or TRBD2 (5 bases each). This CDR3 has 15 amino acids. Germline-derived CDR1 and CDR2 are MNHEY and SVGAGI. The germline V and J ends were trimmed by 2 bases and 0 bases, with 11 bases remaining between them. CDR3 in amino acids: CASSYGDVSSYEQYF. In nucleotides, the CDR3 is TGTGCCAGCAGTTACGGGGACGTTAGCTCCTACGAGCAGTACTTC.

This clonotype was seen at least ten times. The CDR3 loop reads CASSGSSGNTIYF. The CDR3 DNA reads as TGTGCCAGCAGCGGATCTTCTGGAAACACCATATATTTT. The chain has TRBV9 and TRBJ1-3; D not certain. V shed 3 bases and J shed 1 base, with 5 bases lying between them. Germline loops: CDR1 SGDLS, CDR2 YYNGEE. The CDR3 has 13 amino acids.